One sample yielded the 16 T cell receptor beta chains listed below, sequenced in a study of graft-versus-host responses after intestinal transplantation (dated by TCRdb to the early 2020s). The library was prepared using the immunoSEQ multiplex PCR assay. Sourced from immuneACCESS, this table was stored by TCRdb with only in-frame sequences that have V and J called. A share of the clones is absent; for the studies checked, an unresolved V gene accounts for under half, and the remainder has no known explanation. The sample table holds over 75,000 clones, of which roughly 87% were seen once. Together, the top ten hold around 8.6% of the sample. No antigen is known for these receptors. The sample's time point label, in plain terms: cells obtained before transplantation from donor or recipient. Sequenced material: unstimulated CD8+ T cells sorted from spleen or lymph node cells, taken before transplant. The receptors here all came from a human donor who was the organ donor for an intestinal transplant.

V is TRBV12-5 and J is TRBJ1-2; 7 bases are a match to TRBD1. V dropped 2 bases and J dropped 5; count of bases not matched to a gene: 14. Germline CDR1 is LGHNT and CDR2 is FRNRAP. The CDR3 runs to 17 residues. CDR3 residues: CASGLLEGGAVNYGYTF. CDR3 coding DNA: TGTGCTAGTGGTTTGCTGGAAGGGGGCGCAGTAAATTATGGCTACACCTTC. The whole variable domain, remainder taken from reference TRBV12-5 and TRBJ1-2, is DARVTQTPRHKVTEMGQEVTMRCQPILGHNTVFWYRQTMMQGLELLAYFRNRAPLDDSGMPKDRFSAEMPDATLATLKIQPSEPRDSAVYFCASGLLEGGAVNYGYTFGSGTRLTVV.

CDR3 residues: CASSLGLPSYEQYF. The CDR3 coding sequence is TGTGCCAGCAGTTTGGGACTCCCTTCCTACGAGCAGTACTTC. The V gene is TRBV27, the J gene TRBJ2-7, with D tentatively TRBD2 (6 bases). The V gene's germline CDR1 is MNHEY and CDR2 SMNVEV (reference sequence). V was cut by 3 bases and J by 1 base, with 10 bases left in between. The CDR3 is 14 residues long.

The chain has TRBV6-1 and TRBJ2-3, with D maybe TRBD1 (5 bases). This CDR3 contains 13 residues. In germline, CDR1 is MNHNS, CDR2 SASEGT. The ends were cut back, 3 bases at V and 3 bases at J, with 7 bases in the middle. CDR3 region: CASSDQGTDTQYF. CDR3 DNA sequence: TGTGCCAGCAGTGACCAGGGAACAGATACGCAGTATTTT.

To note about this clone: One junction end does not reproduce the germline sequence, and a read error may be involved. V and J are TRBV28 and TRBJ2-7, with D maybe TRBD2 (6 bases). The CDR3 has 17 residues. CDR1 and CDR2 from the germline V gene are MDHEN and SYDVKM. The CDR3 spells CTSSTRGLWGRDYEQYF. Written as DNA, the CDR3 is TGTACCAGCAGCACGAGGGGACTGTGGGGTCGGGATTACGAGCAGTACTTC.

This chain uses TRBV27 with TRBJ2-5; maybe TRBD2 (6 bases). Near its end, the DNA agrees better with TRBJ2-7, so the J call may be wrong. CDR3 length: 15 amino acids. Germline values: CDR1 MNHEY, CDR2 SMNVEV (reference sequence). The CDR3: CASSLRGNPLYEQYF. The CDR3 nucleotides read TGTGCCAGCAGTTTACGGGGGAACCCCCTCTACGAGCAGTACTTC.

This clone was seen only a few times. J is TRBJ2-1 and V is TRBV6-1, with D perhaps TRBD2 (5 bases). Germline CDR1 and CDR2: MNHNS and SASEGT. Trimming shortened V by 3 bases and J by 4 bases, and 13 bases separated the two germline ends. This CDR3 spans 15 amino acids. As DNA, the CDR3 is TGTGCCAGCAGTGATTCACTAGGCCATTACAATGAGCAGTTCTTC. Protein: CASSDSLGHYNEQFF.

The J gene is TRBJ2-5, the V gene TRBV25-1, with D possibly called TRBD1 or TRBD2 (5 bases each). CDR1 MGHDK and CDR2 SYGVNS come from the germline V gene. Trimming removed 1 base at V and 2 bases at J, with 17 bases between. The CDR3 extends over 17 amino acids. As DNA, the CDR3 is TGTGCCAGCAGTGAATTCCGTGTAGAGTGGGGGCAAGAGACCCAGTACTTC. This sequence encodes CASSEFRVEWGQETQYF.

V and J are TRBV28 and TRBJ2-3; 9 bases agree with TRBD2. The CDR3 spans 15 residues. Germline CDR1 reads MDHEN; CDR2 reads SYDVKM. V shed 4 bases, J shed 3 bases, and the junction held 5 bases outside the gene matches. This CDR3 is CASSSLGLATDTQYF. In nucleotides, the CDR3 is TGTGCCAGCAGTTCGTTAGGACTAGCGACAGATACGCAGTATTTT. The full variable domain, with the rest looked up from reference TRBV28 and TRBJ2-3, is DVKVTQSSRYLVKRTGEKVFLECVQDMDHENMFWYRQDPGLGLRLIYFSYDVKMKEKGDIPEGYSVSREKKERFSLILESASTNQTSMYLCASSSLGLATDTQYFGPGTRLTVL.

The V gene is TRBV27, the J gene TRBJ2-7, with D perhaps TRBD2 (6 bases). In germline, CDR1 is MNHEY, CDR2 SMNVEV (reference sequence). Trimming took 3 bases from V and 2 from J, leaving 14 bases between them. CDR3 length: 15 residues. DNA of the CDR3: TGTGCCAGCAGTTTTGGGGGGTCCTATACCTACGAGCAGTACTTC. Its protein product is CASSFGGSYTYEQYF.

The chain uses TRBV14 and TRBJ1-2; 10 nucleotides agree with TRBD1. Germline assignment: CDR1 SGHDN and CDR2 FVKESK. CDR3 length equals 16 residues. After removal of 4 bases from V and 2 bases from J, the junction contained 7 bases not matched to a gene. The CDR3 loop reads CASSRTDRGPNYGYTF. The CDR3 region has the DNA TGTGCCAGCAGCCGAACCGACAGGGGGCCCAACTATGGCTACACCTTC.

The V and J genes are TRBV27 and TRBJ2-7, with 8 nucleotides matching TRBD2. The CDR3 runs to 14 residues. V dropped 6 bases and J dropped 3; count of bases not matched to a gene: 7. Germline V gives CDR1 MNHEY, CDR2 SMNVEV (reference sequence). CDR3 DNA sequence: TGTGCCAGCAGACCTGCCACTAGCGGCTACGAGCAGTACTTC. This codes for CASRPATSGYEQYF.

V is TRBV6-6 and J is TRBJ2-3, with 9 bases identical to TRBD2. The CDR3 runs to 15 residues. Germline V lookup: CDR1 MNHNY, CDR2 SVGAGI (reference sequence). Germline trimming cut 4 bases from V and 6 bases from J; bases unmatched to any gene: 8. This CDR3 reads CASSSPVSGGDTQYF. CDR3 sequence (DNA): TGTGCCAGCAGTTCCCCGGTTAGCGGGGGTGATACGCAGTATTTT.

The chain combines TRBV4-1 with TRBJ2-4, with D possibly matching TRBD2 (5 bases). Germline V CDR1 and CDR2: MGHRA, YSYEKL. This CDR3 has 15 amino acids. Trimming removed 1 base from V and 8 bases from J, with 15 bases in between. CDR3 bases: TGCGCCAGCAGCCAAGTCGGTCGGGGTCTGGACATTCAGTACTTC. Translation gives CASSQVGRGLDIQYF.

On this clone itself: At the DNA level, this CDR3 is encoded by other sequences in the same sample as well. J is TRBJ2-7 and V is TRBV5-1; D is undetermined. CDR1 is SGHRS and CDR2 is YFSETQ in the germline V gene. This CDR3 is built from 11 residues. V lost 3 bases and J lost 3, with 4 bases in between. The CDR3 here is CASSSNYEQYF. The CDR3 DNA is TGCGCCAGCAGCTCAAACTACGAGCAGTACTTC.

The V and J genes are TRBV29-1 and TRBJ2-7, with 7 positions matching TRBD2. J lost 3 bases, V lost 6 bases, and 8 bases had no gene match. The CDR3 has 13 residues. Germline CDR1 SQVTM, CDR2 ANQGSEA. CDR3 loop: CSVTGLMSYEQYF. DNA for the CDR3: TGCAGCGTCACGGGACTAATGAGCTACGAGCAGTACTTC.

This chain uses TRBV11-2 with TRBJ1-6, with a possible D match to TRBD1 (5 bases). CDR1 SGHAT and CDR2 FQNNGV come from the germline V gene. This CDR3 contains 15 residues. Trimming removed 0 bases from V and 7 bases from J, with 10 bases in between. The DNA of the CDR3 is TGTGCCAGCAGCTTAGATGGGGGACTAAATTCACCCCTCCACTTT. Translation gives CASSLDGGLNSPLHF.